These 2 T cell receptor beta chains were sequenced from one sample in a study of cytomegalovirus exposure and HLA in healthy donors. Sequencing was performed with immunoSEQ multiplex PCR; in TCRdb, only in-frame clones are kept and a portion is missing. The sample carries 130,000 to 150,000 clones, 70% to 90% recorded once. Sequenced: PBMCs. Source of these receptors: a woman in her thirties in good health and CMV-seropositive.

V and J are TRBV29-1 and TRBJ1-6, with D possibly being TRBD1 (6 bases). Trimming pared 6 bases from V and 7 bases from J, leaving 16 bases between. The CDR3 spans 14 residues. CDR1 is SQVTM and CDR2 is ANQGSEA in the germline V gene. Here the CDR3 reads CSVLTGELNSPLHF. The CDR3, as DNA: TGCAGCGTACTGACAGGTGAATTGAATTCACCCCTCCACTTT. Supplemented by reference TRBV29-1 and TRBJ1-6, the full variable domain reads SAVISQKPSRDICQRGTSLTIQCQVDSQVTMMFWYRQQPGQSLTLIATANQGSEATYESGFVIDKFPISRPNLTFSTLTVSNMSPEDSSIYLCSVLTGELNSPLHFGNGTRLTVT.

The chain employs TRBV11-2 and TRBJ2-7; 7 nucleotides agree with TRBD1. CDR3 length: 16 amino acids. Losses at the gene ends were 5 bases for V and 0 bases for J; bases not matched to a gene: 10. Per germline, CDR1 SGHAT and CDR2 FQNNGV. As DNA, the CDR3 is TGTGCCAGCAGCACAAGAGACAGGGTTGGCTCCTACGAGCAGTACTTC. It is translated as CASSTRDRVGSYEQYF.